Included here is one T cell receptor (beta chain) sequence, with context. Germline lookup yields CDR1 MNHEY and CDR2 SVGAGI. CDR3 size: 13 residues. V lost 6 bases and J lost 3, with 11 bases in between. This sample stems from a study of cytomegalovirus exposure and HLA in healthy donors. The PCR used 60 Vbeta and 13 Jbeta primers. Sequencing used immunoSEQ multiplex PCR; TCRdb keeps in-frame clones, though not all of them. The table shows approximately 170,000 clones, with roughly three quarters occurring only once. The specimen sequenced was PBMCs. This receptor was obtained from a woman aged 18-35 years in good health and CMV-seronegative. The chain is built from TRBV6-5 and TRBJ1-2; tentative D call: TRBD1 (5 bases). The CDR3 DNA follows: TGTGCCAGCAGCCCCGACAGCTACTATGGCTACACCTTC. Protein sequence: CASSPDSYYGYTF.